The next 3 T cell receptor beta chains were all read from a single sample in a study of T cells of healthy individuals. MiXCR was run by TCRdb on the 5' RACE reads, yielding one entry per CDR3 protein. Seen here are more than 60,000 distinct CDR3 sequences, around 15% observed once, and the top ten hold approximately 4.8%. These receptor sequences come from a human donor in good health.

This clonotype was seen at least ten times. The rearrangement uses TRBV29-1 and TRBJ2-3, with 7 positions matching TRBD2. The CDR3 is made up of 14 amino acids. V dropped 7 bases and J dropped 4; count of bases not matched to a gene: 11. The germline V gene has CDR1 SQVTM and CDR2 ANQGSEA. The DNA of the CDR3 is TGCAGCGCTAACGGGGGAGGGCCTGCAGATACGCAGTATTTT. It encodes CSANGGGPADTQYF.

The V call is TRBV7-9, the J call TRBJ2-2; 10 bases line up with TRBD2. With 4 bases clipped from V and 3 bases from J, the junction kept 2 bases outside the gene matches. The CDR3 totals 15 residues. In germline, CDR1 is SEHNR, CDR2 FQNEAQ (reference sequence). The CDR3 sequence: CASSSGLAHTGELFF. The CDR3 DNA sequence: TGTGCCAGCAGCTCGGGACTAGCGCACACCGGGGAGCTGTTTTTT.

The V gene is TRBV9, the J gene TRBJ2-5, with 7 bases identical to TRBD2. CDR1 is SGDLS, CDR2 YYNGEE, per germline. The CDR3 totals 17 residues. Germline trimming cut 4 bases from V and 7 bases from J; bases unmatched to any gene: 19. The CDR3: CASSSRDYRAFGVTQYF. The CDR3 bases are TGTGCCAGCAGCTCCCGGGACTATCGGGCCTTCGGAGTGACCCAGTACTTC.